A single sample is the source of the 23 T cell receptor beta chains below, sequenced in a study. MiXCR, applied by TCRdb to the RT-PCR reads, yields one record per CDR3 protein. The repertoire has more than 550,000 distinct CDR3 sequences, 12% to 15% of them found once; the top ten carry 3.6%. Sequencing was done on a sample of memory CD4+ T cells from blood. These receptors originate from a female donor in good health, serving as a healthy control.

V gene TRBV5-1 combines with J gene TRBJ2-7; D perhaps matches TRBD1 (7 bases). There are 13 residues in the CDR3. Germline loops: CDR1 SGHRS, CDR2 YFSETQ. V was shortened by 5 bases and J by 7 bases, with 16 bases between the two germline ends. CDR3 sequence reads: CASSVGQGGEQYF. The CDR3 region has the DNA TGCGCCAGCAGTGTGGGCCAGGGGGGAGAGCAGTACTTC. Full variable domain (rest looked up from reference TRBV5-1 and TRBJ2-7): KAGVTQTPRYLIKTRGQQVTLSCSPISGHRSVSWYQQTPGQGLQFLFEYFSETQRNKGNFPGRFSGRQFSNSRSEMNVSTLELGDSALYLCASSVGQGGEQYFGPGTRLTVT.

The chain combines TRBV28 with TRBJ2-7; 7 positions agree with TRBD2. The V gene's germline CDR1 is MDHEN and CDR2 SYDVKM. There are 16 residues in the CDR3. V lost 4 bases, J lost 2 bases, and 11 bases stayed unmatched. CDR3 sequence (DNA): TGTGCCAGCAGTTCCCTTGGTGGCGGGAGTCCCTACGAGCAGTACTTC. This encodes CASSSLGGGSPYEQYF.

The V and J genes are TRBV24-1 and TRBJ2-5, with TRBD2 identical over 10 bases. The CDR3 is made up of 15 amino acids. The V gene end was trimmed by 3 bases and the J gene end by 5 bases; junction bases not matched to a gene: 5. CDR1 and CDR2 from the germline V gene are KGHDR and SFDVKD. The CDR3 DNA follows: TGTGCCACCAGTGATGCAGTACTAGCGGGGGAGACCCAGTACTTC. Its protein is CATSDAVLAGETQYF.

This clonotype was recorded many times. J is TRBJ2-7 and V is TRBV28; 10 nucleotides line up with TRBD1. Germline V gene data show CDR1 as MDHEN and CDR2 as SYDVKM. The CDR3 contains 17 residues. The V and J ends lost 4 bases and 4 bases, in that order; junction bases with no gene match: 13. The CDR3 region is CASSSPSGTGEGYEQYF. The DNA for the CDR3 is TGTGCCAGCAGTTCGCCCTCCGGGACAGGGGAAGGGTACGAGCAGTACTTC.

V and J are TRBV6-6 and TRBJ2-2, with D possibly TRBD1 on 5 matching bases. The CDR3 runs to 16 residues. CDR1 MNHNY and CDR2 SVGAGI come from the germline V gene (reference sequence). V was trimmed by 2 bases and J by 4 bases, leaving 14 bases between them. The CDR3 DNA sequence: TGTGCCAGCAGTTACCAGACTGGAAGGGGCACCGGGGAGCTGTTTTTT. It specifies CASSYQTGRGTGELFF.

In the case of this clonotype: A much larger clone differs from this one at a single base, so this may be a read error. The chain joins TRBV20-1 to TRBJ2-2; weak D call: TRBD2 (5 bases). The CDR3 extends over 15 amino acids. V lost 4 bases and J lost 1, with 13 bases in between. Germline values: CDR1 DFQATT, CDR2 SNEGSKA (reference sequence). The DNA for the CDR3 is TGCAGTGCTAAGGGAGCGGACTTGAACACCGGGGAGCTGTTTTTT. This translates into CSAKGADLNTGELFF.

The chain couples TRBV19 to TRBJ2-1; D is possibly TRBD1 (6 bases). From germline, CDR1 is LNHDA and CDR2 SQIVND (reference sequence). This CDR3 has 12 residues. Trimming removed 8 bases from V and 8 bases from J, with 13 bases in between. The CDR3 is CASAYPGDEQFF. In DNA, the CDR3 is TGTGCCAGTGCCTACCCAGGGGATGAGCAGTTCTTC.

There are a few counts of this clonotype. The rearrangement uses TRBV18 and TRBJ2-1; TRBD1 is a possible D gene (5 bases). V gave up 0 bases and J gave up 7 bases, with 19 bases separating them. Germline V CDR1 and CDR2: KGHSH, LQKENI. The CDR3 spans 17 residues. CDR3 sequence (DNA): TGTGCCAGCTCACCACCGATCGGCAGGGAAAGGAGAAATGAGCAGTTCTTC. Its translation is CASSPPIGRERRNEQFF.

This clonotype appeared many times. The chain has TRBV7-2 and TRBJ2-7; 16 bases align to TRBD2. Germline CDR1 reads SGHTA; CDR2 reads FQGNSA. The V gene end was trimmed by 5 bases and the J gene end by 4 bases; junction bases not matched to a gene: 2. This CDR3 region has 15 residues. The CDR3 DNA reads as TGTGCCAGCAGCACGGGACTAGCGGGAGGGTACGAGCAGTACTTC. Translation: CASSTGLAGGYEQYF.

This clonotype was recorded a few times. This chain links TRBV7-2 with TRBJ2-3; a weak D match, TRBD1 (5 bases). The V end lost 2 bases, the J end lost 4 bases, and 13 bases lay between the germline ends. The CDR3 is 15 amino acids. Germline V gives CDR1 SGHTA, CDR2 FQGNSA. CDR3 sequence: CASSLTAGMADTQYF. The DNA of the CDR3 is TGTGCCAGCAGCTTAACCGCAGGGATGGCAGATACGCAGTATTTT.

DNA of the CDR3: TGCGCCAGCAGCCAAGCAGCGGAGCTGAGGTCCTACAATGAGCAGTTCTTC. Its translation: CASSQAAELRSYNEQFF. The rearrangement links TRBV4-3 to TRBJ2-1, with a tentative D call TRBD2 (5 bases). Deletions cut 1 base from V and 1 base from J, with 14 bases between. Germline assignment: CDR1 LGHNA and CDR2 YSLEER. CDR3 length: 17 amino acids.

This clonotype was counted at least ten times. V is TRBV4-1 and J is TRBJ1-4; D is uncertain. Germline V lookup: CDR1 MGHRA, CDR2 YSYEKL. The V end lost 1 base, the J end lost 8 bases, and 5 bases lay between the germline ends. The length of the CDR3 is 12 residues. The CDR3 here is CASSQVREKLFF. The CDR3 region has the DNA TGCGCCAGCAGCCAAGTACGGGAAAAACTGTTTTTT.

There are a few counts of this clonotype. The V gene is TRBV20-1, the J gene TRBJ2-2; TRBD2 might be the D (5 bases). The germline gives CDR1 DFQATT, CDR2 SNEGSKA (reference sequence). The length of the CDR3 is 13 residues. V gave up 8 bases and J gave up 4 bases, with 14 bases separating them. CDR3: CSSVRESTGELFF. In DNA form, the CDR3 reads TGCAGTTCTGTCCGGGAAAGCACCGGGGAGCTGTTTTTT.

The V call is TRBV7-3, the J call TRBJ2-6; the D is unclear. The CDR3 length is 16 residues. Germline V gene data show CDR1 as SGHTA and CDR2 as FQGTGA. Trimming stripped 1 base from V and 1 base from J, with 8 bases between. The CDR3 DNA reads TGTGCCAGCAGCTTAATGTGGGGATCTGGGGCCAACGTCCTGACTTTC. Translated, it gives CASSLMWGSGANVLTF.

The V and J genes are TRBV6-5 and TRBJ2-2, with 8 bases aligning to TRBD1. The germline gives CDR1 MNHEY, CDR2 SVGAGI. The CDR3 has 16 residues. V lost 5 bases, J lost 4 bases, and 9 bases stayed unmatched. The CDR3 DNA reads TGTGCCAGCAGTCCTGGACAGGGCGAGGTCACCGGGGAGCTGTTTTTT. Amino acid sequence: CASSPGQGEVTGELFF.

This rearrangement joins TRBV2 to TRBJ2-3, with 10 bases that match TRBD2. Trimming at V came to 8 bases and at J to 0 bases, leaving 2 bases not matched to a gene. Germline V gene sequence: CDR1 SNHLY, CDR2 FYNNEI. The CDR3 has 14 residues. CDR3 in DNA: TGTGCCAGCCTAGCGGGAGTAAGCACAGATACGCAGTATTTT. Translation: CASLAGVSTDTQYF.

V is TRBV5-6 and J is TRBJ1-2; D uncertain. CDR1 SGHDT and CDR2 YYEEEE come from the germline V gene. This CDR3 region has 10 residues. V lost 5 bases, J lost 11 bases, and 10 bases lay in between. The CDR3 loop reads CASRMREYTF. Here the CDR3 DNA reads TGTGCCAGCAGAATGCGAGAGTACACCTTC.

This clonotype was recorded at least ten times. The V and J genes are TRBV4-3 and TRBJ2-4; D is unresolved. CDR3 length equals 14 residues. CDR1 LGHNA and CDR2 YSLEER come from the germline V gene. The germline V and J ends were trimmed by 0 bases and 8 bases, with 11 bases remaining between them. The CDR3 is CASSQDHSDYIQYF. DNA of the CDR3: TGCGCCAGCAGCCAAGACCACAGCGATTACATTCAGTACTTC.

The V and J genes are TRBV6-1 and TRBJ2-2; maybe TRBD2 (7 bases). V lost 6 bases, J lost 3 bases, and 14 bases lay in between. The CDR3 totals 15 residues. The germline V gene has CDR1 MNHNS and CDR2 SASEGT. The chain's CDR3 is CASRGGGVDTGELFF. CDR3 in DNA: TGTGCCAGCAGAGGGGGAGGGGTAGACACCGGGGAGCTGTTTTTT.

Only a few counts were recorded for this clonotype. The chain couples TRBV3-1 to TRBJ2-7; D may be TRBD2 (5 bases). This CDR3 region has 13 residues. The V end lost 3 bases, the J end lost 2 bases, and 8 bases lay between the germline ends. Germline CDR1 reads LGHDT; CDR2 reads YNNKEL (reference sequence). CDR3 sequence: CASSQTTTYEQYF. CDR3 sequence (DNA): TGTGCCAGCAGCCAGACTACCACCTACGAGCAGTACTTC.

The CDR3 DNA follows: TGCGCCAGCAGCCAAGTCAAGGAAAAACTGTTTTTT. Its protein is CASSQVKEKLFF. This chain connects TRBV4-1 to TRBJ1-4; D call uncertain. Germline V lookup: CDR1 MGHRA, CDR2 YSYEKL. The length of the CDR3 is 12 residues. V dropped 1 base and J dropped 8 bases, with 5 bases sitting between them.

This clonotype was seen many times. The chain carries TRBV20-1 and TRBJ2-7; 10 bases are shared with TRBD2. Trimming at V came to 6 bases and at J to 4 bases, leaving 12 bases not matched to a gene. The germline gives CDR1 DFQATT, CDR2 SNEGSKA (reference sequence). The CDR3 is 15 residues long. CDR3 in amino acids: CSANTPGLAPYEQYF. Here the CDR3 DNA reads TGCAGTGCAAATACGCCGGGACTAGCGCCTTACGAGCAGTACTTC.

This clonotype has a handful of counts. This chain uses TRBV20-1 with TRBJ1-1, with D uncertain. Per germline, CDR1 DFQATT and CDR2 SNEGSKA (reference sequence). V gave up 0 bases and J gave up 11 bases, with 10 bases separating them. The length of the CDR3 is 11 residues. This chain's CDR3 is CSARDRLEAFF. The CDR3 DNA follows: TGCAGTGCTAGAGATCGACTAGAGGCTTTCTTT.